A single sample is the source of the 4 T cell receptor beta chains below, sequenced in a study of identical twins. Using its own MiXCR run on the 5' RACE reads, TCRdb lists one record per CDR3 protein. This sample carries approximately 680,000 distinct CDR3 sequences, about 7.1% of them seen once, and the ten largest clones take around 1.6%. These records were also assigned to another study, of yellow fever vaccine responses in identical twins.

Sample: PBMCs. These receptors were taken from a woman aged 18-30 years in good health.

In its sample, this clonotype was seen many times. The chain combines TRBV14 with TRBJ1-2; D gene unclear. Trimming left V 2 bases short and J 8 bases short, with 9 bases between. Germline lookup yields CDR1 SGHDN and CDR2 FVKESK. The CDR3 length is 12 residues. The chain's CDR3 is CASSQSGIGYTF. The CDR3 DNA follows: TGTGCCAGCAGCCAATCCGGGATAGGCTACACCTTC.

The chain recombines TRBV23-1 with TRBJ1-2; D is undetermined. TRBV23-1 is marked as an open reading frame, function uncertain. This CDR3 region has 14 residues. V dropped 0 bases and J dropped 8 bases, with 13 bases sitting between them. CDR3 nucleotide sequence: TGCGCCAGCAGTCAATCGCCACCCGTGGGGGGCTACACCTTC. It yields the protein CASSQSPPVGGYTF.

This chain connects TRBV6-5 to TRBJ1-1; no clear D gene. This CDR3 comprises 14 residues. V lost 2 bases to trimming and J lost 1 base, with 8 bases between them. Germline loops: CDR1 MNHEY, CDR2 SVGAGI. The CDR3 protein is CASSYNSGNTEAFF. Here the CDR3 DNA reads TGTGCCAGCAGTTACAACTCAGGGAACACTGAAGCTTTCTTT.

This clonotype was picked up a small number of times. The chain couples TRBV20-1 to TRBJ1-6, with a weak D call TRBD1 (6 bases). CDR3 length: 11 residues. CDR1 DFQATT and CDR2 SNEGSKA come from the germline V gene (reference sequence). Trimming cost V 6 bases and J 7 bases, with 7 bases left between them. CDR3 coding DNA: TGCAGTGCCACAGGGAATTCACCCCTCCACTTT. Its translation: CSATGNSPLHF.